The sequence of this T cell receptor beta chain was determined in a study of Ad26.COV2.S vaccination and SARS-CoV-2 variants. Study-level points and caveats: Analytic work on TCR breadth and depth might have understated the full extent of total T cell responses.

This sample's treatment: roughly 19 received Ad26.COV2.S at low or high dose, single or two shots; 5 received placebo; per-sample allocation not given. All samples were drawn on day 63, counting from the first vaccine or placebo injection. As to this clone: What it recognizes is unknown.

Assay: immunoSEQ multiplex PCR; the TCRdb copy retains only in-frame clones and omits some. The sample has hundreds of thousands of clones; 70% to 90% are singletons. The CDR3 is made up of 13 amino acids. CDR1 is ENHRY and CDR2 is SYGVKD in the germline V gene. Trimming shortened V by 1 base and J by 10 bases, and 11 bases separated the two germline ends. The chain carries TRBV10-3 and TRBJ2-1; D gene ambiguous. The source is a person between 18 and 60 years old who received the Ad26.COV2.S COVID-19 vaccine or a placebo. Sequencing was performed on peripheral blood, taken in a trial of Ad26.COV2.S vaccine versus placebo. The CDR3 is CAISEFPSLEQFF. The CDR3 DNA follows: TGTGCCATCAGTGAGTTTCCTTCCCTCGAGCAGTTCTTC.